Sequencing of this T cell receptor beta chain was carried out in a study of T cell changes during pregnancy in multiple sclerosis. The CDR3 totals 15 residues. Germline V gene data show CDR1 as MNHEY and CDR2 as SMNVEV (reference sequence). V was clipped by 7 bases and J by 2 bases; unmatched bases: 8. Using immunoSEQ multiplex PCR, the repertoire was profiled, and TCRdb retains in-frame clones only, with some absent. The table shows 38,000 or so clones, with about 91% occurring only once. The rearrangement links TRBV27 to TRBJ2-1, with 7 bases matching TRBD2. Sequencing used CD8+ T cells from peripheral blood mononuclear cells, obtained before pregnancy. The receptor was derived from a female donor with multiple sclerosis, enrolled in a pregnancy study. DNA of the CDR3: TGTGCCAGCACATCCGGGACTACCACCTACAATGAGCAGTTCTTC. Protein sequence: CASTSGTTTYNEQFF.